These 2 T cell receptor beta chains originate from one sample sequenced in a study of T cell responses to AZD1222 COVID-19 vaccine. Repertoires were generated with immunoSEQ multiplex PCR, while TCRdb's copy carries only in-frame clones and drops some. The sample consists of 150,000 to 200,000 clones, 85% to 95% of them appearing once. The specimen comprised peripheral blood, sampled 28 days after the second dose of the MenACWY control vaccine. These receptors originate from an adult who received the MenACWY meningococcal vaccine as a control.

This chain uses TRBV20-1 with TRBJ2-1, with 7 bases aligning to TRBD2. Germline CDR1 is DFQATT and CDR2 is SNEGSKA (reference sequence). V gave up 6 bases and J gave up 8 bases; unmatched junction bases: 4. There are 11 residues in the CDR3. The DNA of the CDR3 is TGCAGTGCAGGGACTACCGATGAGCAGTTCTTC. Amino acid sequence: CSAGTTDEQFF.

The V call is TRBV7-2, the J call TRBJ1-1; D unresolved. Germline-derived CDR1 and CDR2 are SGHTA and FQGNSA. The length of the CDR3 is 14 residues. V was cut by 6 bases and J by 0 bases, with 11 bases left in between. The chain's CDR3 is CASSSPPVNTEAFF. The CDR3 DNA reads as TGTGCCAGCAGTTCTCCACCGGTGAACACTGAAGCTTTCTTT.